The source of this TCR beta chain is a study of molecular identifiers for immune sequencing clone quantification. Findings and caveats of the study: More than 97% of effector molecules, versus under 1% of naive-cell molecules, belonged to clones above 20 RNA copies.

Sorting selected naive CD8 T cells with a CD8+CD4-CCR7+CD45RA+ phenotype. As for this clonotype: The antigen remains undetermined.

Previously reported methods and listed TCR primers produced the bulk TCR libraries. TCRdb reanalysed the PCR reads using MiXCR and keeps one entry per CDR3 protein. The sample includes hundreds of thousands of distinct CDR3 sequences, 20% to 25% of them seen just once. Sequencing was carried out using naive CD8+ T cells from blood, with Jurkat cell RNA spiked in. As to subset: FACS-sorted CD8+CD4-CCR7+CD45RA+ naive T cells. The receptor comes from a human donor in good health. Some libraries in this study had Jurkat cell RNA spiked in.

The CDR3 bases are TGTGCCAGCAAGAGATGGGGGGGGATTAACGAGCAGTACTTC. Amino acid sequence: CASKRWGGINEQYF. The rearrangement links TRBV6-1 to TRBJ2-7; 7 positions agree with TRBD2. There are 14 residues in the CDR3. Trimming took 7 bases from V and 5 from J; bases not matched to a gene: 11. Germline CDR1 is MNHNS and CDR2 is SASEGT.